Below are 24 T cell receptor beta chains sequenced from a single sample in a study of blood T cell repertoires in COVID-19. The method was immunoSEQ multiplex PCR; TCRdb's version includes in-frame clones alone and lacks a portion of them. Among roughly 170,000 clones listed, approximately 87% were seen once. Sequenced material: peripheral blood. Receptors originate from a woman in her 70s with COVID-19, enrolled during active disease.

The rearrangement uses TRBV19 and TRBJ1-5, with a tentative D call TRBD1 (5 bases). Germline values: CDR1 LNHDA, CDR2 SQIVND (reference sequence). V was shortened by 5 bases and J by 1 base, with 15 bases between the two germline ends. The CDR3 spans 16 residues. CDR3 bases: TGTGCCAGTAGTCCCATAAATGGGGGGAGCAATCAGCCCCAGCATTTT. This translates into CASSPINGGSNQPQHF.

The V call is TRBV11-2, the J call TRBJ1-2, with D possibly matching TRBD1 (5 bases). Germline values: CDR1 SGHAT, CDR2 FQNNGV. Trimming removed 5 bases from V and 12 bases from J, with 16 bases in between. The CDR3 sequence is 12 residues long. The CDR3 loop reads CASSPGTLKDTF. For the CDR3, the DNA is TGTGCCAGCAGCCCCGGGACTCTTAAGGACACCTTC.

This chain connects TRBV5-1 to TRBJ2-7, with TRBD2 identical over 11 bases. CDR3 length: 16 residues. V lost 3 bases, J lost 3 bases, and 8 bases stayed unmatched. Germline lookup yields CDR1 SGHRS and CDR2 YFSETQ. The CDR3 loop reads CASSSDTGTSGYEQYF. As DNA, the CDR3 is TGCGCCAGCAGCTCGGATACCGGGACTAGCGGCTACGAGCAGTACTTC.

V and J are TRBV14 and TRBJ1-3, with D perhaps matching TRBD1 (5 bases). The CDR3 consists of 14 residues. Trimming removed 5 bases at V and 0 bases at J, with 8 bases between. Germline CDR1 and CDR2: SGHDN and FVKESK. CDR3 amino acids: CASSSDISGNTIYF. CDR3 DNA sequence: TGTGCCAGCAGCTCGGACATCTCTGGAAACACCATATATTTT.

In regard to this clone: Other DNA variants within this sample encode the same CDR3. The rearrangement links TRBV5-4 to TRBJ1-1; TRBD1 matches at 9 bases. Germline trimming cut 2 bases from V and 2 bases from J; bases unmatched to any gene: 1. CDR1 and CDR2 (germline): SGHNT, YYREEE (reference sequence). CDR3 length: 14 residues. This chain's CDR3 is CASSFTGGNTEAFF. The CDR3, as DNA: TGTGCCAGCAGCTTCACAGGGGGCAACACTGAAGCTTTCTTT.

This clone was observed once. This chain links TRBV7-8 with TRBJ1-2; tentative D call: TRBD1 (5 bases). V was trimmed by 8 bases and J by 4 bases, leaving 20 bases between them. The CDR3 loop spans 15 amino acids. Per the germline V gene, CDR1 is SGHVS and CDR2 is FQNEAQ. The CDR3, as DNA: TGTGCCAGCGGGAAGGAGGGGTTTGCTTCCTATGGCTACACCTTC. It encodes CASGKEGFASYGYTF.

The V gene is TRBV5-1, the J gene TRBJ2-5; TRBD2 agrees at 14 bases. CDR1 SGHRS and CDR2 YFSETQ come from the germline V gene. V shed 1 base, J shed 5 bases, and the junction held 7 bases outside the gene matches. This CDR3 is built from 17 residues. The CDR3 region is CASSLLGLAGEGETQYF. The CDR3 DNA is TGCGCCAGCAGCTTGTTGGGACTAGCGGGAGAGGGCGAGACCCAGTACTTC.

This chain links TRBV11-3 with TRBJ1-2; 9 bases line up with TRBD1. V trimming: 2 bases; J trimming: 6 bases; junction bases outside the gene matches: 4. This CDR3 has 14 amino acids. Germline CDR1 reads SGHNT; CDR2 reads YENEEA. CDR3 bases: TGTGCCAGCAGCTTAACTGGGACAGGGAATGGCTACACCTTC. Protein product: CASSLTGTGNGYTF. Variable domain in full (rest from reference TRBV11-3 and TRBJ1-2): EAGVVQSPRYKIIEKKQPVAFWCNPISGHNTLYWYLQNLGQGPELLIRYENEEAVDDSQLPKDRFSAERLKGVDSTLKIQPAELGDSAVYLCASSLTGTGNGYTFGSGTRLTVV.

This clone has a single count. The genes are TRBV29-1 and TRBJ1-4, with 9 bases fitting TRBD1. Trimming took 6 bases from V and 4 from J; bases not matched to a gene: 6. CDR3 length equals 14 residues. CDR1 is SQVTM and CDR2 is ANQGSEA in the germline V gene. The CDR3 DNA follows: TGCAGCGTGCGTACAGGGGGCGTTAATGAAAAACTGTTTTTT. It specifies CSVRTGGVNEKLFF.

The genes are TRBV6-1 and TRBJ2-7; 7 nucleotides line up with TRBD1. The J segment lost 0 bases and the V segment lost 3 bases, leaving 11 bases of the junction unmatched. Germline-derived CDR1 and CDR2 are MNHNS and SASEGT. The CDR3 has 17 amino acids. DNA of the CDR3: TGTGCCAGCAGTGAGGGAGAGGGGGCCCAGAGCTCCTACGAGCAGTACTTC. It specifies CASSEGEGAQSSYEQYF.

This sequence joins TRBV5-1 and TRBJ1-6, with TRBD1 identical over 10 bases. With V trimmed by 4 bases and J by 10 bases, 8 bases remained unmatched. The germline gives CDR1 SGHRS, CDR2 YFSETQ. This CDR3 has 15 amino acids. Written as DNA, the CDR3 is TGCGCCAGCAGCCGGGGACAGGGGTCGGGGTCACCCCTCCACTTT. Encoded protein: CASSRGQGSGSPLHF.

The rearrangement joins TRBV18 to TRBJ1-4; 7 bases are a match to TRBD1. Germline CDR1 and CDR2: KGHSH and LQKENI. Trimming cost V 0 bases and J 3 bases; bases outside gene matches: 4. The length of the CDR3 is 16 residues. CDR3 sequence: CASSPPLGQPNEKLFF. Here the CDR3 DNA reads TGTGCCAGCTCACCACCATTGGGACAGCCTAATGAAAAACTGTTTTTT.

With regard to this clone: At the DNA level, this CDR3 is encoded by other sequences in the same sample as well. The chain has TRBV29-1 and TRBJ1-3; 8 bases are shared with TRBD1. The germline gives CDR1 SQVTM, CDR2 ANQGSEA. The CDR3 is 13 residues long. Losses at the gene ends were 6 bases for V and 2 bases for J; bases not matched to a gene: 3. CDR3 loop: CSVTRGPGNTIYF. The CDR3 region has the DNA TGCAGCGTCACCAGGGGGCCTGGAAACACCATATATTTT.

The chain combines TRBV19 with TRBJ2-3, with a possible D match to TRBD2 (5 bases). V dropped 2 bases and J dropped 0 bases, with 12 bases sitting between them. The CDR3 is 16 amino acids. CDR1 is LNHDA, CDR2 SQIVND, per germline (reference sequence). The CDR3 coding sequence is TGTGCCAGTAGTATATCTCGGGAAGTGAGCACAGATACGCAGTATTTT. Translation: CASSISREVSTDTQYF.

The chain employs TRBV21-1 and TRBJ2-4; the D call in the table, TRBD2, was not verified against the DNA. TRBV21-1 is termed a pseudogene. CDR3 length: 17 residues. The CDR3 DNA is TGTGCCAGCAGCAAACTCACCATAGCGGAAGCCAAAAACATTCAGTACTTC. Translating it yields CASSKLTIAEAKNIQYF.

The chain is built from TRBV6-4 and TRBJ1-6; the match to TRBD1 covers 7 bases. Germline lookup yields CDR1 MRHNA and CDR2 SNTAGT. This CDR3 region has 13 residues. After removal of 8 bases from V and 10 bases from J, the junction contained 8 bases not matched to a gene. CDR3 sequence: CASGARQGSPLHF. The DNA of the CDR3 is TGTGCCAGCGGAGCCCGACAGGGATCACCCCTCCACTTT.

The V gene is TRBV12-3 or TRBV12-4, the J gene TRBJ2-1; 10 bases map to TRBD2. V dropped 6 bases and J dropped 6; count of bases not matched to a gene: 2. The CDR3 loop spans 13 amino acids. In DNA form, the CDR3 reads TGTGCCAGCAGGCGGACTAGCGGCAATGAGCAGTTCTTC. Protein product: CASRRTSGNEQFF.

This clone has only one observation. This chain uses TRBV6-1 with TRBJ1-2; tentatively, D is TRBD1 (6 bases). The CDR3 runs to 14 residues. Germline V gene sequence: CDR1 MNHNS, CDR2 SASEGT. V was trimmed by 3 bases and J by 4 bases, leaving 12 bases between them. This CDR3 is CASSDNDRIYGYTF. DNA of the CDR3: TGTGCCAGCAGTGATAACGACAGGATCTATGGCTACACCTTC.

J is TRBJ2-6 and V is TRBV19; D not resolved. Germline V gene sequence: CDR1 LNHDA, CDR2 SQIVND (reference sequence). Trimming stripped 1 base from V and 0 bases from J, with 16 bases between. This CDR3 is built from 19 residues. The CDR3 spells CASSIGQVITYSGANVLTF. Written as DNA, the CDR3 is TGTGCCAGTAGTATAGGGCAGGTAATAACCTACTCTGGGGCCAACGTCCTGACTTTC.

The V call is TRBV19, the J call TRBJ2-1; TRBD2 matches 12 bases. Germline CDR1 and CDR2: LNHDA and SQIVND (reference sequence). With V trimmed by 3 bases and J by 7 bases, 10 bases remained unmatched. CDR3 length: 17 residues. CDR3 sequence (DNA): TGTGCCAGTAGTATGAGACTAGCGGGAGTGGAGGGTAATGAGCAGTTCTTC. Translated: CASSMRLAGVEGNEQFF. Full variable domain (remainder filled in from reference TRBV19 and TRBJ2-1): DGGITQSPKYLFRKEGQNVTLSCEQNLNHDAMYWYRQDPGQGLRLIYYSQIVNDFQKGDIAEGYSVSREKKESFPLTVTSAQKNPTAFYLCASSMRLAGVEGNEQFFGPGTRLTVL.

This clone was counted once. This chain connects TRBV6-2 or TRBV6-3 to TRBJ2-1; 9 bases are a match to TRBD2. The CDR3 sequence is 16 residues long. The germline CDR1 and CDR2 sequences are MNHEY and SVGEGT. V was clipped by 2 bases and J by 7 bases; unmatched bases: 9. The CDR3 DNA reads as TGTGCCAGCAGTTACGGTCCACTAGCGGGCGGTAATGAGCAGTTCTTC. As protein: CASSYGPLAGGNEQFF.

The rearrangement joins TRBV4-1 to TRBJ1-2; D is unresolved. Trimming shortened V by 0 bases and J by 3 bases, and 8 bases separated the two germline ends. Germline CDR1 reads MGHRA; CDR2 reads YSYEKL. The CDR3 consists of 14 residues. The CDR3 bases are TGCGCCAGCAGCCAAGACGTGGCGGACTATGGCTACACCTTC. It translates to CASSQDVADYGYTF.

The CDR3 DNA reads TGTGCCAGCAGCCAGGGGGGGTATGACTATGGCTACACCTTC. This gives the protein CASSQGGYDYGYTF. V gene TRBV3-1 (or the pseudogene TRBV3-2) combines with J gene TRBJ1-2; TRBD1 is a possible D gene (5 bases). This CDR3 contains 14 residues. CDR1 is LGHDT, CDR2 YNNKEL, per germline (reference sequence). Trimming removed 3 bases at V and 3 bases at J, with 11 bases between.

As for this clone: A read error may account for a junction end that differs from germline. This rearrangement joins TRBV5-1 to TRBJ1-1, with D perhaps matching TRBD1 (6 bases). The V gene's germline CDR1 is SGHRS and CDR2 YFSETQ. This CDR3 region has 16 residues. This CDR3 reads CASRLAGGDMNTEAFF. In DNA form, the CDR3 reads TGCGCCAGCAGATTGGCCGGGGGGGACATGAACACTGAAGCTTTCTTT. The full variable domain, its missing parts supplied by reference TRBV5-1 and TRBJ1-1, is KAGVTQTPRYLIKTRGQQVTLSCSPISGHRSVSWYQQTPGQGLQFLFEYFSETQRNKGNFPGRFSGRQFSNSRSEMNVSTLELGDSALYLCASRLAGGDMNTEAFFGQGTRLTVV.